This T cell receptor (beta chain) is drawn from a study of blood T cell dynamics during melanoma immunotherapy. Trimming pared 1 base from V and 4 bases from J, leaving 2 bases between. CDR1 is SEHNR and CDR2 is FQNEAQ in the germline V gene (reference sequence). The CDR3 runs 12 residues. The study, taken as a whole, reports: Among sorted CD8+ subsets, immune-effector cells had the highest clonality and cell-free DNA similarity.

For sorted CD8+ subsets, all extracted DNA was loaded. Clones were sequenced by immunoSEQ multiplex PCR, and TCRdb holds only the in-frame ones, with some missing. This table holds 2,000 or so clones, around 93% found once. The time point was: week 3, after first cycle of checkpoint inhibitor. Response was assessed by RECIST 1.1 at 12 weeks, except a couple of rapid progressors. A note on this clone: Its target is not known.

The specimen comprised effector memory CD8+ T cells from blood, sampled from a patient treated with checkpoint blockade. This receptor was identified in a human donor with melanoma. The chain carries TRBV7-9 and TRBJ1-5; D unclear. The CDR3 reads CASSLDNQPQHF. The CDR3 bases are TGTGCCAGCAGCTTAGATAATCAGCCCCAGCATTTT.